The 5 T cell receptor beta chains presented below share a single source sample, sequenced in a study of Graves' ophthalmopathy and Graves' hyperthyroidism. Amplified TCR beta CDR3 regions were obtained using RNA transcripts as template. First-round RT-PCR used HTBI primers; second-round multiplex PCR followed. TCRdb re-called the multiplex PCR reads through MiXCR, storing one row per CDR3 protein. The sample has about 380,000 distinct CDR3 sequences; 15% are singletons. The specimen was peripheral blood. These receptors were taken from a woman under 30 with stable Graves' hyperthyroidism.

Ten or more counts support this clonotype. The rearrangement joins TRBV20-1 to TRBJ1-1, with D perhaps TRBD1 (6 bases). Germline V gives CDR1 DFQATT, CDR2 SNEGSKA (reference sequence). The CDR3 has 16 amino acids. Trimming removed 0 bases from V and 3 bases from J, with 17 bases in between. The CDR3 sequence: CSARDRTGSMDTEAFF. CDR3 sequence (DNA): TGCAGTGCTAGAGATCGAACAGGGAGTATGGACACTGAAGCTTTCTTT.

Many counts were recorded for this clonotype. The V and J genes are TRBV4-1 and TRBJ2-7, with TRBD2 identical over 7 bases. The germline V gene has CDR1 MGHRA and CDR2 YSYEKL. V gave up 1 base and J gave up 3 bases; unmatched junction bases: 12. This CDR3 is built from 17 residues. The CDR3 is CASSQVPSGAQNYEQYF. CDR3 in DNA: TGCGCCAGCAGCCAAGTTCCGAGCGGGGCGCAAAACTACGAGCAGTACTTC.

This clonotype has more than one count but fewer than ten. A much more abundant neighbour one base away suggests this may be a read error. This chain connects TRBV12-3 or TRBV12-4 to TRBJ2-5; D is unclear. The CDR3 has 13 amino acids. Trimming cost V 4 bases and J 5 bases, with 11 bases left between them. The CDR3 loop reads CASSWVARETQYF. The DNA of the CDR3 is TGTGCCAGCAGTTGGGTGGCGCGGGAGACCCAGTACTTC.

In its sample, this clonotype was seen many times. The genes are TRBV7-9 and TRBJ2-7; tentatively, D is TRBD1 or TRBD2 (5 bases each). CDR1 is SEHNR and CDR2 is FQNEAQ in the germline V gene (reference sequence). There are 15 residues in the CDR3. The ends were cut back, 6 bases at V and 5 bases at J, with 20 bases in the middle. The CDR3 DNA is TGTGCCAGCAGTTTCTCGGGGCAGGAAACCAACGAGCAGTACTTC. Translating it yields CASSFSGQETNEQYF.

This clonotype was recorded many times. The genes are TRBV15 and TRBJ2-5, with a weak D call TRBD2 (5 bases). Germline CDR1 LNHNV, CDR2 YYDKDF (reference sequence). The V end lost 5 bases, the J end lost 2 bases, and 9 bases lay between the germline ends. The CDR3 is made up of 13 amino acids. In DNA, the CDR3 is TGTGCCACCAGCCCGGGGATTCAAGAGACCCAGTACTTC. Translating gives CATSPGIQETQYF.